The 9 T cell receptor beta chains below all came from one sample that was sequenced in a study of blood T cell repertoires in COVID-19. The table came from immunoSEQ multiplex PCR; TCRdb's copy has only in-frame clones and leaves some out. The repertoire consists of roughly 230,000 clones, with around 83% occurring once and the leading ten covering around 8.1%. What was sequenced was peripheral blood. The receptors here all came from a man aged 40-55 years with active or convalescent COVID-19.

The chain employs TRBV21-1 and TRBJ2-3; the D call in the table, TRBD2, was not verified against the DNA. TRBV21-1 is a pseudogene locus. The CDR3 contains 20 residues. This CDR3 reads CASSKCTGTEQTCSTDTQYF. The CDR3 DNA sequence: TGTGCCAGCAGCAAGTGTACCGGGACTGAACAAACTTGTAGCACAGATACGCAGTATTTT.

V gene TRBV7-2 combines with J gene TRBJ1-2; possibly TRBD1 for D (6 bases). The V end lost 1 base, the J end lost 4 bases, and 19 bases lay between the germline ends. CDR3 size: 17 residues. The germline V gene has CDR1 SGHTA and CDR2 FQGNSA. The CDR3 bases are TGTGCCAGCAGCTTAGGGGCAGGGGCCTCCACCATCTATGGCTACACCTTC. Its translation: CASSLGAGASTIYGYTF.

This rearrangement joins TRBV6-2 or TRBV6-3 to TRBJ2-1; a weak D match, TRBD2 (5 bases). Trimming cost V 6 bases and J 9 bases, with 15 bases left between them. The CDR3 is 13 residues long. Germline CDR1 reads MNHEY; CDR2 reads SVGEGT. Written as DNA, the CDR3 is TGTGCCAGCAGCCCCGGGGTAGTCAGTGAGCAGTTCTTC. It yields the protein CASSPGVVSEQFF.

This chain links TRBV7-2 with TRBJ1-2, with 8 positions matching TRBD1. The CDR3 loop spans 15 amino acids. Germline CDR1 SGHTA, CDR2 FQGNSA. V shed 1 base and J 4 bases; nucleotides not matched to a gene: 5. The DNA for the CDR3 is TGTGCCAGCAGCTTAGAACAGGGGGTCACCTATGGCTACACCTTC. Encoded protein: CASSLEQGVTYGYTF.

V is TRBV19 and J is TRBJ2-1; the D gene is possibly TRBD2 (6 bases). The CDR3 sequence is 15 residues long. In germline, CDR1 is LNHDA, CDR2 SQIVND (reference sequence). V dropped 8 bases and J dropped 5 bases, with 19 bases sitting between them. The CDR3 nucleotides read TGTGCCAGTGGTAAAGCCCGACTAGGGGACAATGAGCAGTTCTTC. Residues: CASGKARLGDNEQFF.

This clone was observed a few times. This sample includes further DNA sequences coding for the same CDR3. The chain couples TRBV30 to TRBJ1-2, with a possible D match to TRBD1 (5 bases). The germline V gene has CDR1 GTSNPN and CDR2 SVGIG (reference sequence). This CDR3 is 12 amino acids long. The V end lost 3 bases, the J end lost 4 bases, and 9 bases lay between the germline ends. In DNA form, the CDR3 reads TGTGCCTGGAGCGGGGGGGGCTATGGCTACACCTTC. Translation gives CAWSGGGYGYTF.

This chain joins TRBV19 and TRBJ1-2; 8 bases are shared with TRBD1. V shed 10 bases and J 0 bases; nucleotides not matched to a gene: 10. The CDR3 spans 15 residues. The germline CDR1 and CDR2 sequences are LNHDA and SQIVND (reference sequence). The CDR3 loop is CATFEKDRANYGYTF. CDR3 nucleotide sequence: TGTGCCACCTTTGAAAAGGACAGGGCTAACTATGGCTACACCTTC.

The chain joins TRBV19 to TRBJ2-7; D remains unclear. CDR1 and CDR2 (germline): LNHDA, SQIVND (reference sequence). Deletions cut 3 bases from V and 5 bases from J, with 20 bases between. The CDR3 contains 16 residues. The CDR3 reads CASSIIAGRIRNEQYF. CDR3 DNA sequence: TGTGCCAGTAGTATTATAGCCGGCCGAATTCGGAACGAGCAGTACTTC.

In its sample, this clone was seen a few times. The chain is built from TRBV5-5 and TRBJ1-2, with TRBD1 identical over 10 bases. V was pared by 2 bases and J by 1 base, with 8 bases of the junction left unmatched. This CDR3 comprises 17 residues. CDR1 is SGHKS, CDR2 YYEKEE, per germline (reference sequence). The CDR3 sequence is CASSLNPRDRGNYGYTF. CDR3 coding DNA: TGTGCCAGCAGCTTAAACCCCCGGGACAGGGGTAACTATGGCTACACCTTC.